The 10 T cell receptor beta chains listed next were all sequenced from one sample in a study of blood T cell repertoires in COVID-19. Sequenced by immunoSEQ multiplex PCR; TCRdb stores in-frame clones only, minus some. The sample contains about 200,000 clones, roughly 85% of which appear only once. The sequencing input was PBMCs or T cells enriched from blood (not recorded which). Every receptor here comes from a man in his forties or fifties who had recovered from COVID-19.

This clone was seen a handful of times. The CDR3 spells CASRISGGAYEQYF. CDR3 nucleotides: TGTGCCAGCAGGATCTCAGGGGGCGCCTACGAGCAGTACTTC. The V and J genes are TRBV2 and TRBJ2-7, with 8 nucleotides matching TRBD1. V lost 6 bases, J lost 2 bases, and 6 bases stayed unmatched. Germline CDR1 reads SNHLY; CDR2 reads FYNNEI. This CDR3 spans 14 amino acids.

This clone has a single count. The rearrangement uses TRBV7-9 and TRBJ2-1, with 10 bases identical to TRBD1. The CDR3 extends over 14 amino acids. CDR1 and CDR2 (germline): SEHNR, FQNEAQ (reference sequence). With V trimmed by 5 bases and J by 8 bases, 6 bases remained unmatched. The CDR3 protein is CASSLGQGLDEQFF. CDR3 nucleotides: TGTGCCAGCAGCCTGGGACAGGGGTTGGATGAGCAGTTCTTC. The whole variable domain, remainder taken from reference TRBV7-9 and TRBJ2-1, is DTGVSQNPRHKITKRGQNVTFRCDPISEHNRLYWYRQTLGQGPEFLTYFQNEAQLEKSRLLSDRFSAERPKGSFSTLEIQRTEQGDSAMYLCASSLGQGLDEQFFGPGTRLTVL.

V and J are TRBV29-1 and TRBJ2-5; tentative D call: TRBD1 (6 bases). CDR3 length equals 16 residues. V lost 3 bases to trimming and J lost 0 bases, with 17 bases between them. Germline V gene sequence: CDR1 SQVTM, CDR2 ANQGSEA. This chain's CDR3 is CSVDTGRIKYQETQYF. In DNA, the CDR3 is TGCAGCGTTGATACAGGGCGGATTAAGTACCAAGAGACCCAGTACTTC.

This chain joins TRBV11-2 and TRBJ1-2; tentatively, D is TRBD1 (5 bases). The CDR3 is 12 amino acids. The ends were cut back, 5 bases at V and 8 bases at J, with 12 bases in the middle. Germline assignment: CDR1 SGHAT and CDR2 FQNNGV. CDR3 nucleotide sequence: TGTGCCAGCAGCCAACCTGGGGGGGGCTACACCTTC. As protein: CASSQPGGGYTF.

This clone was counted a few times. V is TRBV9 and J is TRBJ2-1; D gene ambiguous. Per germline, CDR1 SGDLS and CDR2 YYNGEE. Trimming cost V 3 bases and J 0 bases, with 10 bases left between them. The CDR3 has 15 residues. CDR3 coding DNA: TGTGCCAGCAGCGAACTAACCAGCTCCTACAATGAGCAGTTCTTC. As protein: CASSELTSSYNEQFF. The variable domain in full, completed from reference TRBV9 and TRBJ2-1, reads DSGVTQTPKHLITATGQRVTLRCSPRSGDLSVYWYQQSLDQGLQFLIQYYNGEERAKGNILERFSAQQFPDLHSELNLSSLELGDSALYFCASSELTSSYNEQFFGPGTRLTVL.

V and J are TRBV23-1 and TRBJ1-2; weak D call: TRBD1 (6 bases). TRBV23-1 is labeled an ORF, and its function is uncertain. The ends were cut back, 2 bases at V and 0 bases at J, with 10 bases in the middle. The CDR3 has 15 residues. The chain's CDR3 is CASSQPGHTNYGYTF. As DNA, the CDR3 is TGCGCCAGCAGTCAACCGGGACACACTAACTATGGCTACACCTTC.

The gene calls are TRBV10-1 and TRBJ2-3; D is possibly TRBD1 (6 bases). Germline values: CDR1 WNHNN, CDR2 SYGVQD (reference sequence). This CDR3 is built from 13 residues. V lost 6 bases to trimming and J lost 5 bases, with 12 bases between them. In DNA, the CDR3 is TGCGCCAGCAGCCTGGGGGCGCAAGATACGCAGTATTTT. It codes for CASSLGAQDTQYF.

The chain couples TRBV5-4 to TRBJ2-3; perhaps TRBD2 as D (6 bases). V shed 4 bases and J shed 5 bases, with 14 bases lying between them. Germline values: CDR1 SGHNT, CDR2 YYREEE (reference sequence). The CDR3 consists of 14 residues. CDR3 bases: TGTGCCAGCAGCCGCCCGGGGGACCTAGATACGCAGTATTTT. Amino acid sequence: CASSRPGDLDTQYF.

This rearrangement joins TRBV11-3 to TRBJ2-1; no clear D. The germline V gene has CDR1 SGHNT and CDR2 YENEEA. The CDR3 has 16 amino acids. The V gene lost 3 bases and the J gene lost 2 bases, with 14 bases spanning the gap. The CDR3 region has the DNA TGTGCCAGCAGCTTCACTTCCTCCGCCCCCTACAATGAGCAGTTCTTC. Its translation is CASSFTSSAPYNEQFF.

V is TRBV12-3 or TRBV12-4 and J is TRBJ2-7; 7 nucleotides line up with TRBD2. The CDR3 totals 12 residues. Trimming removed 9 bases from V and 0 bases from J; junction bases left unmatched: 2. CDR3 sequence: CASKRGSYEQYF. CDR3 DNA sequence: TGTGCCAGTAAGCGGGGCTCCTACGAGCAGTACTTC.